This T cell receptor beta chain was sequenced during a study of blood T cell repertoires in COVID-19. Participants came from fewer than 25 US areas, aged about 18 to 89 years. Participant-given clinical history determined each cohort assignment. Resolution of symptoms, clearance, or two negative PCRs was present in recovered Cohort 3 donors. Methods used by the authors: For nucleated cells, counts were estimated from reference gene primer amplification. Generated by immunoSEQ multiplex PCR, the TCRdb table keeps only in-frame clones and is missing some. V and J calls and clone size are given by that table; D and trimming were obtained from the DNA. This sample has about 470,000 clones, with approximately 90% found just once. CDR3 length: 16 amino acids. Trimming cost V 0 bases and J 3 bases; bases outside gene matches: 4. In germline, CDR1 is LGHNT, CDR2 FRNRAP.

This chain links TRBV12-5 with TRBJ2-3; 9 nucleotides align to TRBD2. The sequence was collected from a woman aged 18-29 years who had recovered from COVID-19. The sample taken for sequencing was PBMCs or T cells enriched from blood (not recorded which). In DNA, the CDR3 is TGTGCTAGTGGTTTGGTGGCGGGGGGGCGAACAGATACGCAGTATTTT. Translating gives CASGLVAGGRTDTQYF.